Each of the 27 T cell receptor beta chains below was sequenced from the same sample in a study of blood T cell repertoires in COVID-19 (dated by TCRdb to the early 2020s). The library was prepared using the immunoSEQ multiplex PCR assay. TCRdb mirrors the immuneACCESS table, restricted to in-frame sequences. Some clones are absent from its copies; in checked studies, under half trace to an unresolved V gene, and the reason for the others is unknown. The table for this sample lists about 210,000 clones; 80% of them were counted only once. About 13% of the sample is taken by the ten largest. The sequenced sample was peripheral blood. These receptors were obtained from a human donor in a cohort sampled during active COVID-19.

V is TRBV28 and J is TRBJ1-2, with TRBD1 identical over 7 bases. In germline, CDR1 is MDHEN, CDR2 SYDVKM. The CDR3 contains 13 residues. The J segment lost 8 bases and the V segment lost 6 bases, leaving 9 bases of the junction unmatched. CDR3 DNA sequence: TGTGCCAGCAGGTCGGACAGGACTATGGGCTACACCTTC. This codes for CASRSDRTMGYTF.

The chain combines TRBV11-3 with TRBJ2-2, with D maybe TRBD1 (5 bases). Germline V lookup: CDR1 SGHNT, CDR2 YENEEA. CDR3 length: 12 residues. Trimming stripped 2 bases from V and 7 bases from J, with 5 bases between. The CDR3 DNA is TGTGCCAGCAGCTTAAGGGGCGGGGAGCTGTTTTTT. Its protein product is CASSLRGGELFF.

The rearrangement joins TRBV11-2 to TRBJ1-4; tentatively, D is TRBD1 (6 bases). In germline, CDR1 is SGHAT, CDR2 FQNNGV. V dropped 5 bases and J dropped 3 bases, with 10 bases sitting between them. This CDR3 has 14 residues. The chain's CDR3 is CASSRQVANEKLFF. CDR3 in DNA: TGTGCCAGCAGCCGACAGGTTGCTAATGAAAAACTGTTTTTT.

The chain carries TRBV5-1 and TRBJ2-1; D perhaps matches TRBD2 (5 bases). Trimming removed 0 bases from V and 0 bases from J, with 7 bases in between. The CDR3 has 15 amino acids. Germline V lookup: CDR1 SGHRS, CDR2 YFSETQ. The CDR3 DNA is TGCGCCAGCAGCTTGGGGACTGACTCCTACAATGAGCAGTTCTTC. Translating gives CASSLGTDSYNEQFF.

The chain carries TRBV15 and TRBJ1-6; TRBD1 matches at 7 bases. From germline, CDR1 is LNHNV and CDR2 YYDKDF (reference sequence). Losses at the gene ends were 3 bases for V and 7 bases for J; bases not matched to a gene: 6. This CDR3 has 15 amino acids. The CDR3 DNA reads TGTGCCACCAGCAGGGGAGACAGGGAAAATTCACCCCTCCACTTT. Translating gives CATSRGDRENSPLHF.

This clone occurred a few times. The chain is built from TRBV9 and TRBJ2-2; D is undetermined. The CDR3 covers 16 residues. V lost 0 bases and J lost 6, with 15 bases in between. Germline CDR1 SGDLS, CDR2 YYNGEE. CDR3 in DNA: TGTGCCAGCAGCGTAGAGGCTACTCTAGGATCCGGGGAGCTGTTTTTT. This sequence encodes CASSVEATLGSGELFF.

This clone has only a few counts. The chain couples TRBV5-1 to TRBJ2-7; D ambiguous. The V end was cut by 4 bases, the J end by 2 bases, with 13 bases between. CDR3 length: 14 residues. Germline CDR1 is SGHRS and CDR2 is YFSETQ. DNA for the CDR3: TGCGCCAGCAGCGTGGACCTGCGCACCTACGAGCAGTACTTC. It codes for CASSVDLRTYEQYF.

The chain uses TRBV3-1 (or the pseudogene TRBV3-2) and TRBJ2-5, with D perhaps TRBD2 (6 bases). Germline lookup yields CDR1 LGHDT and CDR2 YNNKEL (reference sequence). The CDR3 runs to 14 residues. V lost 3 bases to trimming and J lost 4 bases, with 12 bases between them. This CDR3 reads CASSHLGGVETQYF. The CDR3 DNA reads as TGTGCCAGCAGCCACCTGGGCGGGGTAGAGACCCAGTACTTC.

The rearrangement links TRBV24-1 to TRBJ2-7, with 9 bases fitting TRBD1. The CDR3 is 14 amino acids. Germline lookup yields CDR1 KGHDR and CDR2 SFDVKD. The V segment lost 4 bases and the J segment 5 bases; nucleotides outside the gene matches: 5. The CDR3 spells CATSDGDRAHEQYF. CDR3 DNA: TGTGCCACCAGTGACGGGGACAGGGCCCACGAGCAGTACTTC.

The V and J genes are TRBV7-8 and TRBJ2-3; D ambiguous. The germline V and J ends were trimmed by 7 bases and 1 base, with 15 bases remaining between them. The CDR3 loop spans 15 amino acids. CDR1 and CDR2 (germline): SGHVS, FQNEAQ. The CDR3 sequence is CASTAFPSGTDTQYF. The CDR3 nucleotides are TGTGCCAGCACCGCCTTTCCTTCGGGCACAGATACGCAGTATTTT. The variable domain in full, completed from reference TRBV7-8 and TRBJ2-3, reads GAGVSQSPRYKVAKRGQDVALRCDPISGHVSLFWYQQALGQGPEFLTYFQNEAQLDKSGLPSDRFFAERPEGSVSTLKIQRTQQEDSAVYLCASTAFPSGTDTQYFGPGTRLTVL.

The J gene is TRBJ2-1, the V gene TRBV5-4, with D perhaps TRBD2 (5 bases). Germline CDR1 is SGHNT and CDR2 is YYREEE (reference sequence). This CDR3 spans 15 amino acids. Trimming took 5 bases from V and 0 from J, leaving 12 bases between them. The CDR3 sequence: CASSPDSSSYNEQFF. CDR3 coding DNA: TGTGCCAGCAGTCCGGACTCAAGCTCCTACAATGAGCAGTTCTTC.

This chain joins TRBV5-1 and TRBJ2-5, with D possibly TRBD2 on 6 matching bases. The CDR3 is 12 amino acids. CDR1 SGHRS and CDR2 YFSETQ come from the germline V gene. Trimming pared 5 bases from V and 5 bases from J, leaving 10 bases between. The DNA of the CDR3 is TGCGCCAGCAGTACTAGCTTGGAGACCCAGTACTTC. Translated, it gives CASSTSLETQYF.

The V call is TRBV7-2, the J call TRBJ2-3, with no clear D. Germline V gene lookup returns CDR1 SGHTA and CDR2 FQGNSA. V lost 10 bases and J 2 bases, leaving 13 bases between the germline ends. The CDR3 loop spans 13 amino acids. The CDR3 loop is CATAGQVTDTQYF. For the CDR3, the DNA is TGTGCCACAGCTGGGCAGGTCACAGATACGCAGTATTTT.

V and J are TRBV7-3 and TRBJ2-5; 8 bases fit TRBD2. Germline CDR1 reads SGHTA; CDR2 reads FQGTGA. V shed 1 base, J shed 5 bases, and the junction held 6 bases outside the gene matches. There are 15 residues in the CDR3. CDR3 loop: CASSLNGGARETQYF. The CDR3 nucleotides read TGTGCCAGCAGCTTAAACGGGGGGGCCCGGGAGACCCAGTACTTC.

The genes are TRBV24-1 and TRBJ2-5, with TRBD2 as a possible D gene (6 bases). This CDR3 contains 14 residues. V lost 2 bases to trimming and J lost 4 bases, with 10 bases between them. Germline-derived CDR1 and CDR2 are KGHDR and SFDVKD. CDR3 loop: CATSDSGRGETQYF. The CDR3 DNA reads TGTGCCACCAGTGATTCAGGGCGGGGAGAGACCCAGTACTTC.

This clone was counted between two and nine times. The chain links TRBV25-1 to TRBJ1-2; the D gene is possibly TRBD1 (5 bases). CDR3 length equals 14 residues. Between the trimmed V and J ends, which lost 2 bases and 4 bases, there was a span of 11 bases. Germline CDR1 is MGHDK and CDR2 is SYGVNS. CDR3 bases: TGTGCCAGCAGTGAACAGGGTAGTCCCTATGGCTACACCTTC. Amino acid sequence: CASSEQGSPYGYTF.

The V and J genes are TRBV5-5 and TRBJ2-7, with D possibly TRBD2 on 6 matching bases. Germline CDR1 and CDR2: SGHKS and YYEKEE (reference sequence). Trimming pared 4 bases from V and 0 bases from J, leaving 17 bases between. This CDR3 spans 16 amino acids. Here the CDR3 reads CASSPRGDSSSYEQYF. The CDR3 DNA reads TGTGCCAGCAGCCCCCGAGGGGACTCTAGCTCCTACGAGCAGTACTTC.

V usage is TRBV4-1 and J usage is TRBJ2-5; 8 bases match TRBD2. Trimming cost V 2 bases and J 5 bases; bases outside gene matches: 1. Germline CDR1 MGHRA, CDR2 YSYEKL. CDR3 length: 13 residues. Here the CDR3 DNA reads TGCGCCAGCAGCCAACCGGGAGGGGAGACCCAGTACTTC. Translation: CASSQPGGETQYF.

This clone was seen a handful of times. V is TRBV30 and J is TRBJ1-2; 10 bases are a match to TRBD1. Trimming removed 3 bases from V and 4 bases from J; junction bases left unmatched: 11. The CDR3 loop spans 16 amino acids. The germline CDR1 and CDR2 sequences are GTSNPN and SVGIG (reference sequence). The DNA for the CDR3 is TGTGCCTGGAGCCGGACAGGGGGGATCTCTGGCTATGGCTACACCTTC. This translates into CAWSRTGGISGYGYTF.

The V gene is TRBV5-5, the J gene TRBJ1-5, with 9 nucleotides matching TRBD1. The CDR3 runs to 16 residues. The germline CDR1 and CDR2 sequences are SGHKS and YYEKEE (reference sequence). With 4 bases clipped from V and 0 bases from J, the junction kept 5 bases outside the gene matches. The CDR3 region is CASSTGQGYSNQPQHF. The CDR3 nucleotides are TGTGCCAGCAGCACTGGACAGGGGTATAGCAATCAGCCCCAGCATTTT.

The rearrangement uses TRBV24-1 and TRBJ1-5; D is ambiguous. Germline-derived CDR1 and CDR2 are KGHDR and SFDVKD. CDR3 length equals 16 residues. The V end was cut by 3 bases, the J end by 3 bases, with 14 bases between. In nucleotides, the CDR3 is TGTGCCACCAGTGATCCTCGGTCCGGGTCCAATCAGCCCCAGCATTTT. Translation: CATSDPRSGSNQPQHF.

With respect to this clone: Other nucleotide sequences from this sample produce the same CDR3. The DNA of the CDR3 is TGTGCCAGCAGCAGACAGGGTTACGAGCAGTACTTC. It encodes CASSRQGYEQYF. This sequence joins TRBV5-4 and TRBJ2-7; 7 nucleotides agree with TRBD1. This CDR3 is 12 amino acids long. J lost 4 bases, V lost 4 bases, and 2 bases had no gene match. In germline, CDR1 is SGHNT, CDR2 YYREEE (reference sequence).

The rearrangement uses TRBV2 and TRBJ1-2; 9 bases line up with TRBD1. The germline V gene encodes CDR1 SNHLY and CDR2 FYNNEI. The CDR3 runs to 16 residues. V shed 5 bases, J shed 2 bases, and the junction held 9 bases outside the gene matches. Here the CDR3 DNA reads TGTGCCAGCAGTATATACGCGGGGACAGGGAACTATGGCTACACCTTC. Residues: CASSIYAGTGNYGYTF.

The CDR3 DNA follows: TGTGCCAGCAGCTCCGGACAGTCAAACTCCTACAATGAGCAGTTCTTC. It codes for CASSSGQSNSYNEQFF. This sequence joins TRBV5-4 and TRBJ2-1; D might be TRBD1 (6 bases). The CDR3 is 16 amino acids. Trimming took off 3 bases at V and 0 bases at J, with 13 bases between the two ends. Germline assignment: CDR1 SGHNT and CDR2 YYREEE (reference sequence).

The genes are TRBV27 and TRBJ2-1; TRBD2 agrees at 10 bases. Germline CDR1 is MNHEY and CDR2 is SMNVEV (reference sequence). The CDR3 contains 21 residues. With 6 bases clipped from V and 2 bases from J, the junction kept 22 bases outside the gene matches. The CDR3: CASSFRILAGEQHSPYNEQFF. Written as DNA, the CDR3 is TGTGCCAGCAGCTTCCGAATTCTAGCGGGAGAACAACACTCACCCTACAATGAGCAGTTCTTC.

The chain uses TRBV4-1 and TRBJ1-5; no reliable D call. The CDR3 covers 13 residues. Trimming removed 3 bases from V and 4 bases from J, with 7 bases in between. Germline loops: CDR1 MGHRA, CDR2 YSYEKL. The CDR3 reads CASSQNSNQPQHF. The CDR3 DNA follows: TGCGCCAGCAGCCAGAACAGTAATCAGCCCCAGCATTTT.

The rearrangement links TRBV7-9 to TRBJ2-5; no clear D. CDR1 is SEHNR and CDR2 is FQNEAQ in the germline V gene (reference sequence). The CDR3 contains 13 residues. The V end lost 5 bases, the J end lost 2 bases, and 9 bases lay between the germline ends. For the CDR3, the DNA is TGTGCCAGCAGCCCAAGCCGTCAAGAGACCCAGTACTTC. Translating it yields CASSPSRQETQYF.